The T cell receptor beta chain described here comes from a study of vaccination effects on CD4 cells after COVID-19. With the ViraFEST assay, the study expanded antigen-specific CD4+ T cells using viral peptide pools, then sequenced them. Scientists isolated CD4+ T cells after a roughly 10-day culture period ended. A positive SARS-CoV-2 PCR test fell between March and December 2020. Half-medium changes using IL-2 medium occurred on days 3 and 7. The CDR3 extends over 14 amino acids. Germline values: CDR1 SEHNR, CDR2 FQNEAQ (reference sequence). Trimming left V 8 bases short and J 4 bases short, with 15 bases between. Concerning this clone itself: Its antigen is currently unknown. This CDR3 is also generated by other DNA sequences in the sample.

TCRdb's copy holds only in-frame clones and misses some; the assay was immunoSEQ multiplex PCR. The sample shows around 49,000 clones, approximately 70% of them seen only once. This TCR was recovered from a human donor who had a prior SARS-CoV-2 infection. The chain uses TRBV7-9 and TRBJ1-5, with D tentatively TRBD1 (6 bases). The specimen was CD4+ T cells from PBMCs cultured with a peptide pool, collected before COVID-19 vaccination. The CDR3 nucleotides read TGTGCCAGCTCCTGGGAAGGGGGAAATCAGCCCCAGCATTTT. Its protein is CASSWEGGNQPQHF. Filled out from reference TRBV7-9 and TRBJ1-5, the complete variable domain reads DTGVSQNPRHKITKRGQNVTFRCDPISEHNRLYWYRQTLGQGPEFLTYFQNEAQLEKSRLLSDRFSAERPKGSFSTLEIQRTEQGDSAMYLCASSWEGGNQPQHFGDGTRLSIL.